Listed here is a single T cell receptor beta chain. The CDR3 has 15 amino acids. J gave up 2 bases and V 2 bases, and 4 bases lay outside the gene matches. Germline V lookup: CDR1 KGHSH, CDR2 LQKENI. These data belong to a study of blood T cell repertoires in COVID-19. Assay: immunoSEQ multiplex PCR; the TCRdb copy retains only in-frame clones and omits some. The profile shows under 300,000 clones, around 86% of them singletons. This clonotype was sampled from a man aged 30-40 years who had recovered from COVID-19. The chain recombines TRBV18 with TRBJ2-5; 8 bases map to TRBD2. The sequenced sample consisted of peripheral blood. CDR3 nucleotide sequence: TGTGCCAGCTCACCAGTGACTAGCGATCAAGAGACCCAGTACTTC. It is translated as CASSPVTSDQETQYF.